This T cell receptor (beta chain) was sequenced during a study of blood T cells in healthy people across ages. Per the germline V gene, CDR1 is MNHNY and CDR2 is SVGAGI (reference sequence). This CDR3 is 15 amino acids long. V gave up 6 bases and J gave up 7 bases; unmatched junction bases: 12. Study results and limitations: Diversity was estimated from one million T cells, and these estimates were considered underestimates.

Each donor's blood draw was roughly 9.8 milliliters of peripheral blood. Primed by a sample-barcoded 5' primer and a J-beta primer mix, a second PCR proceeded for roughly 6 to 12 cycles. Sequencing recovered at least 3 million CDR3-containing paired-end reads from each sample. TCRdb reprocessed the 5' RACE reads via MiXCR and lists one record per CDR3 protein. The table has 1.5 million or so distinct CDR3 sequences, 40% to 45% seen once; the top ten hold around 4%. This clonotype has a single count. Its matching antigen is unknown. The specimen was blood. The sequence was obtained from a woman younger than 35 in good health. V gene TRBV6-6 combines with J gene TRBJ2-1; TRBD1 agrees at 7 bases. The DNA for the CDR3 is TGTGCCAGCAGGACCTTCCGGGACAGCAAGAATGAGCAGTTCTTC. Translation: CASRTFRDSKNEQFF.